This TCR beta chain comes out of a study of T cell changes during pregnancy in multiple sclerosis. Assay: immunoSEQ multiplex PCR; the TCRdb copy retains only in-frame clones and omits some. This table has fewer than 110,000 clones, about 90% appearing once. This CDR3 region has 18 residues. Trimming took 1 base from V and 5 from J; bases not matched to a gene: 12. Germline-derived CDR1 and CDR2 are SGHNT and YYREEE (reference sequence). This TCR came from a female donor with multiple sclerosis, enrolled in a pregnancy study. This specimen consisted of peripheral blood, obtained in the second trimester of pregnancy. This rearrangement joins TRBV5-4 to TRBJ2-3; 11 bases line up with TRBD2. The CDR3 reads CASSLLETSGTQIDTQYF. CDR3 DNA sequence: TGTGCCAGCAGCTTGTTAGAGACTAGCGGGACCCAAATAGATACGCAGTATTTT.